The 2 T cell receptor beta chains given below trace back to one sample, sequenced in a study of blood T cells in healthy people across ages. It was with a sample-barcoded 5' primer and a J-beta primer mix that a second PCR of roughly 7 to 12 cycles was run. Each CDR3 protein is one row after TCRdb ran MiXCR on the 5' RACE reads. Among around 1,000,000 distinct CDR3 sequences, less than 25% were seen once, and the ten largest hold about 0.8%. This same sample was also part of a study on T cells of mothers and their children.

The specimen was blood. All receptors derive from a girl aged 2 to 9 in good health.

V and J are TRBV6-5 and TRBJ1-5; TRBD1 matches 11 bases. The CDR3 extends over 15 amino acids. Losses at the gene ends were 4 bases for V and 5 bases for J; bases not matched to a gene: 4. Germline V gives CDR1 MNHEY, CDR2 SVGAGI. CDR3 coding DNA: TGTGCCAGCAGTTCTCCGGGACAGGGGGATCAGCCCCAGCATTTT. Its translation: CASSSPGQGDQPQHF.

The rearrangement uses TRBV29-1 and TRBJ1-1; D unresolved. The ends were cut back, 4 bases at V and 2 bases at J, with 14 bases in the middle. The CDR3 loop spans 14 amino acids. The germline CDR1 and CDR2 sequences are SQVTM and ANQGSEA. The CDR3, as DNA: TGCAGCGTTGGCCCCGCGGGCGTAAACACTGAAGCTTTCTTT. Translation: CSVGPAGVNTEAFF.